These 9 T cell receptor beta chains came from one sample sequenced in a study of shared clonotypes between healthy human individuals. TCRdb's copy holds only in-frame clones and misses some; the assay was immunoSEQ multiplex PCR. The data contain 1 million to 1.3 million clones, around three quarters of them singletons. The sequencing input was memory CD4+ T cells from PBMCs. Subset described: CD45RA-negative fraction. These receptors all stem from a man between 18 and 29 years old in good health. Some clones in this sample may be carry-over from other donors' samples.

This clone was detected once. V gene TRBV15 combines with J gene TRBJ2-3; the match to TRBD2 covers 7 bases. The CDR3 is 17 residues long. J was trimmed by 8 bases and V by 3 bases; bases with no gene match: 17. Germline CDR1 and CDR2: LNHNV and YYDKDF (reference sequence). CDR3 DNA: TGTGCCACCAGCAGGACCCGAGCGGGATCCTTCAGTGTTACGCAGTATTTT. Protein product: CATSRTRAGSFSVTQYF.

This sequence joins TRBV27 and TRBJ1-3; no clear D. Germline assignment: CDR1 MNHEY and CDR2 SMNVEV (reference sequence). The CDR3 consists of 18 residues. The chain's CDR3 is CVTAGPIWRRSSGNTIYF. CDR3 coding DNA: TGTGTCACAGCAGGCCCTATATGGCGGCGGAGCTCTGGAAACACCATATATTTT.

A remark on this clone: A much larger clone differs from this one at a single base, so this may be a read error. This CDR3 is also generated by other DNA sequences in the sample. CDR3 residues: CASSPVSGTQYF. The CDR3 bases are TGTGCCAGCAGCCCCGTCTCTGGGACCCAGTACTTC. The chain has TRBV28 and TRBJ2-5, with D hard to call. Germline-derived CDR1 and CDR2 are MDHEN and SYDVKM. V lost 6 bases and J lost 7, with 12 bases in between. The CDR3 spans 12 residues.

This clone was observed once. A read error is the likely source, as a far larger clone sits one nucleotide away. The sample has other DNA sequences that encode this CDR3 too. The gene calls are TRBV28 and TRBJ1-1; no reliable D call. V shed 6 bases and J shed 1 base, with 3 bases lying between them. The CDR3 has 11 amino acids. From germline, CDR1 is MDHEN and CDR2 SYDVKM. CDR3 in DNA: TGTGCCAGCAGGTGGAACACTGAAGCTTTCTTT. Translating gives CASRWNTEAFF.

The J gene is TRBJ2-3, the V gene TRBV10-3; 7 positions agree with TRBD2. This CDR3 has 15 amino acids. From germline, CDR1 is ENHRY and CDR2 SYGVKD. J lost 0 bases, V lost 4 bases, and 4 bases had no gene match. The CDR3 DNA reads as TGTGCCATCAGTGGGCTTAGCGGGAGCACAGATACGCAGTATTTT. It specifies CAISGLSGSTDTQYF.

The J gene is TRBJ1-1, the V gene TRBV29-1; the D gene is possibly TRBD1 (6 bases). The CDR3 runs to 15 residues. CDR1 and CDR2 (germline): SQVTM, ANQGSEA. V was pared by 2 bases and J by 4 bases, with 17 bases between. The CDR3 DNA reads as TGCAGCGTTGAACCCGTTCTAGGACAGCCCACTGAAGCTTTCTTT. Translated, it gives CSVEPVLGQPTEAFF.

The J gene is TRBJ1-5, the V gene TRBV7-9; no reliable D call. The CDR3 loop spans 13 amino acids. The V end was cut by 3 bases, the J end by 6 bases, with 9 bases between. CDR1 is SEHNR and CDR2 is FQNEAQ in the germline V gene (reference sequence). The CDR3 coding sequence is TGTGCCAGCAGCTTTAGGGAAAGTCAGCCCCAGCATTTT. As protein: CASSFRESQPQHF.

The V gene is TRBV18, the J gene TRBJ1-3; D call uncertain. The germline gives CDR1 KGHSH, CDR2 LQKENI. The CDR3 covers 17 residues. The V end was cut by 2 bases, the J end by 0 bases, with 14 bases between. This CDR3 reads CASSPSDGTASGNTIYF. The CDR3 nucleotides are TGTGCCAGCTCACCAAGTGACGGAACCGCCTCTGGAAACACCATATATTTT.

The chain employs TRBV6-1 and TRBJ1-3, with D possibly matching TRBD1 (6 bases). CDR3 length equals 15 residues. The germline V gene has CDR1 MNHNS and CDR2 SASEGT. Trimming removed 8 bases from V and 0 bases from J, with 14 bases in between. The CDR3 loop reads CASRTGHFSGNTIYF. The DNA of the CDR3 is TGTGCCAGCCGAACAGGGCACTTCTCTGGAAACACCATATATTTT.